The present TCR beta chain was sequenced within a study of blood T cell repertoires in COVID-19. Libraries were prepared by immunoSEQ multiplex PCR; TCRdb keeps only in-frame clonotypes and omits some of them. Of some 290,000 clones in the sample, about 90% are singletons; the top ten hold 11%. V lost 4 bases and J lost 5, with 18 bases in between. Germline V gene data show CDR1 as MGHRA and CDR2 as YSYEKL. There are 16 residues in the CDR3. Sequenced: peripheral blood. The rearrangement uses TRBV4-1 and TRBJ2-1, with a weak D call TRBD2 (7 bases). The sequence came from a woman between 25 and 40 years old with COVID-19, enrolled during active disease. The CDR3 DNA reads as TGCGCCAGCAGCCGCCTTAGGGGGGAGGGAAACAATGAGCAGTTCTTC. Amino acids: CASSRLRGEGNNEQFF.